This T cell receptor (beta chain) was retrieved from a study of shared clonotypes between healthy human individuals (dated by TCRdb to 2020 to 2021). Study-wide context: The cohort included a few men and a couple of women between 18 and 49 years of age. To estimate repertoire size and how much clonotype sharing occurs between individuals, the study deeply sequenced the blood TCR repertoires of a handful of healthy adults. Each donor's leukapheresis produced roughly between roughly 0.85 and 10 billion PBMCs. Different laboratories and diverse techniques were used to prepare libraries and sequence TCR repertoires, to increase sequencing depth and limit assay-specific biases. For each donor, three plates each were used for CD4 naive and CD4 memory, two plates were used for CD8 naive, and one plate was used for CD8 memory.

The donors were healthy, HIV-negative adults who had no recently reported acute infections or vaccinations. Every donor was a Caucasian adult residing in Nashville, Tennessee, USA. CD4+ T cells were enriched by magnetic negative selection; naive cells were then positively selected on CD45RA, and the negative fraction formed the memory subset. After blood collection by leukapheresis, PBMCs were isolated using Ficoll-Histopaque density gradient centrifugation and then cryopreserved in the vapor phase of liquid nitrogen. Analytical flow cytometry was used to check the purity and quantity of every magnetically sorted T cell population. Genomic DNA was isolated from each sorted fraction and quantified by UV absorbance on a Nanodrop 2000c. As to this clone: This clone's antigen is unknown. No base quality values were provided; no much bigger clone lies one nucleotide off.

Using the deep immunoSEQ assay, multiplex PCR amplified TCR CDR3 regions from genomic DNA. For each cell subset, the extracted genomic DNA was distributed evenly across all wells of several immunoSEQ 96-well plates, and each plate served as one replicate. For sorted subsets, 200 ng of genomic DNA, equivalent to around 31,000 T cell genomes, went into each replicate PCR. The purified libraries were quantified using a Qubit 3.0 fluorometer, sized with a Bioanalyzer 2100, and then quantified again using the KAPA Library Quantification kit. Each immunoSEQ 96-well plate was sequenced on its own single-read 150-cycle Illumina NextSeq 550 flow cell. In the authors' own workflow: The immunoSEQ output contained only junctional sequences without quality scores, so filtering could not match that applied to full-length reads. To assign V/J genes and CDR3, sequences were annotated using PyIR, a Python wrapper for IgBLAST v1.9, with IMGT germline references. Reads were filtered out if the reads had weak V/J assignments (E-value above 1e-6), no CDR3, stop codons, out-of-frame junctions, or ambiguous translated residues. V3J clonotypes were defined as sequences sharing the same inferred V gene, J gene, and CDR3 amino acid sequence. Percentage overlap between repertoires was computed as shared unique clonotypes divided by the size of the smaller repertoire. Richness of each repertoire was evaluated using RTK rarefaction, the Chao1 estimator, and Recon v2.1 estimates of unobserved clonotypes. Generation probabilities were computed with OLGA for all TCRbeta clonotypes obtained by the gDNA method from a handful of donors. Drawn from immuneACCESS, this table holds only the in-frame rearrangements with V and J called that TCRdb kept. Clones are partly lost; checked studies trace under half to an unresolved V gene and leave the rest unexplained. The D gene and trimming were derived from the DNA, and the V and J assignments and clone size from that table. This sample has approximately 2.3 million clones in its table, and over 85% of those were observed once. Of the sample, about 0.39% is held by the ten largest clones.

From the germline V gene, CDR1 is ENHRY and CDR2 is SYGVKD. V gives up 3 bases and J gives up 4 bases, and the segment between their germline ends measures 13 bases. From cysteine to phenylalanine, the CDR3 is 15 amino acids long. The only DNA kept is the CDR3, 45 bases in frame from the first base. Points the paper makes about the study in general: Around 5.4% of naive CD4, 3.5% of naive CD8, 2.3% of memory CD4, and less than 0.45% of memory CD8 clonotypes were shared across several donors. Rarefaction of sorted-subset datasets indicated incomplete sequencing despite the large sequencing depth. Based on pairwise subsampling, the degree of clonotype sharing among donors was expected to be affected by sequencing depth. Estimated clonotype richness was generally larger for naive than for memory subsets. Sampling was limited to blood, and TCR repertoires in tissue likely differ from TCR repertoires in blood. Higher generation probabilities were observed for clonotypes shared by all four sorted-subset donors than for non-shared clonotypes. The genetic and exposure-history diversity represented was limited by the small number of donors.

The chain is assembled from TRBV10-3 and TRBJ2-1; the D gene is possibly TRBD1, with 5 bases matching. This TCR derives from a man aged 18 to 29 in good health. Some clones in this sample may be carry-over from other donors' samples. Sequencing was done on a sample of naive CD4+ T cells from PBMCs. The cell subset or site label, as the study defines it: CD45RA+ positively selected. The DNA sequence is TGTGCCATCAGTGAAAATCTGGGGCTGTACAATGAGCAGTTCTTC. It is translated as CAISENLGLYNEQFF.